These T cell receptor beta chains were read from a single sample in a study of shared clonotypes between healthy human individuals. The table came from immunoSEQ multiplex PCR; TCRdb's copy has only in-frame clones and leaves some out. The table shows approximately 470,000 clones, with approximately 84% occurring only once. Sequenced sample: PBMCs. The source is a woman aged 40-49 years in good health. Some clones in this sample may be carry-over from other donors' samples. The conserved cysteine and the conserved F or W are not part of the CDR3 here. The D gene is left open where the match is weak.

V gene: TRBV5-1; D gene: TRBD1; J gene: TRBJ2-7; CDR3 protein: ASSFGTVQGSYEQY
V gene: TRBV7-9; D gene: -; J gene: TRBJ2-6; CDR3 protein: ASSPVAGTGANVLT
V gene: TRBV6-1; D gene: TRBD2; J gene: TRBJ2-7; CDR3 protein: ASSESSGRIFEQY
V gene: TRBV1; D gene: -; J gene: TRBJ2-7; CDR3 protein: TRPTGQTDSYEQY
V gene: TRBV29-1; D gene: -; J gene: TRBJ2-2; CDR3 protein: SVGIGALNTGELF
V gene: TRBV19; D gene: TRBD2; J gene: TRBJ2-7; CDR3 protein: ASSGTLAGGSYEQY
V gene: TRBV5-1; D gene: TRBD2; J gene: TRBJ2-1; CDR3 protein: ASSPGLAGQQF
V gene: TRBV30; D gene: TRBD1; J gene: TRBJ1-4; CDR3 protein: AWSTPGGAFIKLF
V gene: TRBV29-1; D gene: TRBD2; J gene: TRBJ2-3; CDR3 protein: SVGGTSGRAEDTQY
V gene: TRBV4-1; D gene: -; J gene: TRBJ1-2; CDR3 protein: ASSQGHRDYGYT
V gene: TRBV27; D gene: TRBD1; J gene: TRBJ2-7; CDR3 protein: ASSSPRTGSFEQY
V gene: TRBV11-3; D gene: TRBD1; J gene: TRBJ1-2; CDR3 protein: ASSLVLQRGQRVGYT
V gene: TRBV7-9; D gene: TRBD2; J gene: TRBJ2-2; CDR3 protein: ASSQTGTTGTGELF
V gene: TRBV7-3; D gene: -; J gene: TRBJ2-3; CDR3 protein: ASSPVGGAWGTDTQY
V gene: TRBV5-1; D gene: TRBD2; J gene: TRBJ2-1; CDR3 protein: ASSFLAGEGNEQF
V gene: TRBV11-2; D gene: -; J gene: TRBJ2-7; CDR3 protein: ASSPTPAGEQY
V gene: TRBV4-1; D gene: -; J gene: TRBJ1-5; CDR3 protein: ASSQDFVNQPQH
V gene: TRBV19; D gene: -; J gene: TRBJ1-1; CDR3 protein: ATQTGLLSTEAF
V gene: TRBV10-2; D gene: TRBD2; J gene: TRBJ2-1; CDR3 protein: ASSESSGTPNEQF
V gene: TRBV6-1; D gene: -; J gene: TRBJ2-1; CDR3 protein: ASSEGADFNEQF
V gene: TRBV28; D gene: -; J gene: TRBJ2-5; CDR3 protein: ASMRQWETQY
V gene: TRBV28; D gene: -; J gene: TRBJ1-5; CDR3 protein: ASRPPLRQPQH
V gene: TRBV7-2; D gene: -; J gene: TRBJ2-3; CDR3 protein: ASSQTGTSTDTQY
V gene: TRBV7-2; D gene: -; J gene: TRBJ1-2; CDR3 protein: ASSFGQYGYT
V gene: TRBV2; D gene: TRBD1; J gene: TRBJ1-2; CDR3 protein: ASRDFTRTGAYGYT
V gene: TRBV2; D gene: TRBD1; J gene: TRBJ1-2; CDR3 protein: ASRAGGTYGYT
V gene: TRBV7-9; D gene: TRBD1; J gene: TRBJ2-2; CDR3 protein: ASSLVSPRTGVLGELF
V gene: TRBV6-4; D gene: TRBD1; J gene: TRBJ1-1; CDR3 protein: ASSVGTGGKSFMNTEAF
V gene: TRBV7-9; D gene: -; J gene: TRBJ1-4; CDR3 protein: ASSPIPGEKLF
V gene: TRBV20-1; D gene: -; J gene: TRBJ2-5; CDR3 protein: SGGFQETQY
V gene: TRBV18; D gene: -; J gene: TRBJ1-4; CDR3 protein: ASSSDYSNEKLF
V gene: TRBV5-1; D gene: TRBD2; J gene: TRBJ2-3; CDR3 protein: ASSLLRESTDTQY
V gene: TRBV15; D gene: -; J gene: TRBJ2-7; CDR3 protein: ATSRAPGRSYEQY
V gene: TRBV30; D gene: TRBD1; J gene: TRBJ1-3; CDR3 protein: ALATGPGNTIY
V gene: TRBV27; D gene: TRBD1; J gene: TRBJ1-2; CDR3 protein: ASSMRTGELGYGYT
V gene: TRBV28; D gene: TRBD2; J gene: TRBJ2-1; CDR3 protein: ASSRTSGPRF
V gene: TRBV28; D gene: TRBD2; J gene: TRBJ2-7; CDR3 protein: ASRPGLAGEQY
V gene: TRBV6-5; D gene: -; J gene: -; CDR3 protein: ASSYPPTGEQY
V gene: TRBV28; D gene: -; J gene: TRBJ1-1; CDR3 protein: ASSPLNRVEAF
V gene: TRBV28; D gene: TRBD1; J gene: TRBJ2-7; CDR3 protein: ASSSPGQASYEQY